The 20 T cell receptor beta chains listed next were all sequenced from one sample in a study of cytomegalovirus exposure and HLA in healthy donors. The primer mix had 60 Vbeta and 13 Jbeta primers. Produced via immunoSEQ multiplex PCR; TCRdb's table is partial and in-frame only. Reported are some 48,000 clones; the ten largest clones contain roughly 26%. Specimen: PBMCs. These receptors came from a man aged 35 to 55 in good health and CMV-seropositive.

J is TRBJ1-5 and V is TRBV28, with a possible D match to TRBD1 (5 bases). Germline V CDR1 and CDR2: MDHEN, SYDVKM. The CDR3 spans 15 residues. Trimming removed 5 bases from V and 7 bases from J, with 18 bases in between. CDR3 in DNA: TGTGCCAGCAGTGGGGGAGGTGGGCCTTTCCAGCCCCAGCATTTT. Its translation is CASSGGGGPFQPQHF.

The chain couples TRBV7-9 to TRBJ2-7; 12 nucleotides align to TRBD2. Trimming at V came to 2 bases and at J to 7 bases, leaving 9 bases not matched to a gene. The germline V gene encodes CDR1 SEHNR and CDR2 FQNEAQ (reference sequence). The CDR3 contains 16 residues. The CDR3 DNA follows: TGTGCCAGCAGCTTATCCGGGGTTGGACTAGCGGGGGAGCAGTACTTC. Translating gives CASSLSGVGLAGEQYF.

The chain combines TRBV9 with TRBJ2-7, with D tentatively TRBD2 (5 bases). The germline CDR1 and CDR2 sequences are SGDLS and YYNGEE. CDR3 length equals 14 residues. With 0 bases removed from V and 0 bases from J, the gap between germline ends came to 7 bases. Here the CDR3 DNA reads TGTGCCAGCAGCGTAGTCGGGAACTCCTACGAGCAGTACTTC. This encodes CASSVVGNSYEQYF.

The chain recombines TRBV7-2 with TRBJ2-3, with D unresolved. Trimming left V 3 bases short and J 2 bases short, with 3 bases between. This CDR3 is built from 12 residues. The germline gives CDR1 SGHTA, CDR2 FQGNSA. CDR3 residues: CASSFSTDTQYF. The CDR3 DNA reads as TGTGCCAGCAGCTTCTCCACAGATACGCAGTATTTT.

The rearrangement uses TRBV30 and TRBJ2-3; TRBD2 aligns across 11 bases. The CDR3 spans 18 residues. Unmatched junction bases numbered 10, after V lost 0 bases and J lost 2 bases. CDR1 is GTSNPN, CDR2 SVGIG, per germline (reference sequence). The CDR3 DNA follows: TGTGCCTGGAGTGTATATTGGCTAGCGGGAGGACTCACAGATACGCAGTATTTT. This codes for CAWSVYWLAGGLTDTQYF.

The gene calls are TRBV2 and TRBJ2-3; 8 bases map to TRBD2. Germline-derived CDR1 and CDR2 are SNHLY and FYNNEI. The CDR3 has 16 amino acids. V lost 4 bases to trimming and J lost 1 base; unmatched junction nucleotides: 7. Here the CDR3 reads CASSAPAGVRTDTQYF. The CDR3 DNA follows: TGTGCCAGCAGTGCACCAGCGGGGGTCCGCACAGATACGCAGTATTTT.

V usage is TRBV5-6 and J usage is TRBJ2-5; perhaps TRBD1 as D (5 bases). The length of the CDR3 is 13 residues. V was clipped by 4 bases and J by 3 bases, with 10 bases between them. CDR1 is SGHDT and CDR2 is YYEEEE in the germline V gene. The CDR3 is CASSTGHEETQYF. CDR3 nucleotide sequence: TGTGCCAGCAGCACCGGACATGAAGAGACCCAGTACTTC.

The CDR3 DNA is TGTGCCAGCAGCTTAGTCCTCCTTACTTACTACAATGAGCAGTTCTTC. Protein product: CASSLVLLTYYNEQFF. The chain is built from TRBV11-2 and TRBJ2-1; D not resolved. Germline values: CDR1 SGHAT, CDR2 FQNNGV. Between the trimmed V and J ends, which lost 1 base and 3 bases, there was a span of 13 bases. The CDR3 consists of 16 residues.

This sequence joins TRBV7-6 and TRBJ1-6; D gene unclear. CDR3 length: 18 amino acids. Trimming took off 5 bases at V and 8 bases at J, with 25 bases between the two ends. CDR1 is SGHVS and CDR2 is FNYEAQ in the germline V gene. CDR3 region: CASSAFTSGNLVYSPLHF. DNA for the CDR3: TGTGCCAGCAGCGCATTTACGTCGGGGAACTTAGTATATTCACCCCTCCACTTT. Looking up the rest from reference TRBV7-6 and TRBJ1-6 gives the full variable domain: GAGVSQSPRYKVTKRGQDVALRCDPISGHVSLYWYRQALGQGPEFLTYFNYEAQQDKSGLPNDRFSAERPEGSISTLTIQRTEQRDSAMYRCASSAFTSGNLVYSPLHFGNGTRLTVT.

V is TRBV9 and J is TRBJ2-7; 9 nucleotides agree with TRBD2. J was trimmed by 5 bases and V by 4 bases; bases with no gene match: 7. CDR3 length: 14 residues. CDR1 and CDR2 (germline): SGDLS, YYNGEE. CDR3 residues: CASSPRSSGDEQYF. Written as DNA, the CDR3 is TGTGCCAGCAGCCCCCGCTCTAGCGGGGACGAGCAGTACTTC.

The J gene is TRBJ1-4, the V gene TRBV10-3; 7 bases fit TRBD1. The junction had 7 bases not matched to a gene; V was cut back by 11 bases and J by 4 bases. This CDR3 comprises 13 residues. Germline V lookup: CDR1 ENHRY, CDR2 SYGVKD. The CDR3 bases are TGTGCCGTTAGGGACAGTCTTAATGAAAAACTGTTTTTT. Residues: CAVRDSLNEKLFF.

The chain is built from TRBV10-1 and TRBJ2-1, with TRBD1 matching over 8 bases. Germline CDR1 reads WNHNN; CDR2 reads SYGVQD (reference sequence). The CDR3 runs to 17 residues. The J segment lost 5 bases and the V segment lost 5 bases, leaving 14 bases of the junction unmatched. This chain's CDR3 is CASSSGQGAWHDNEQFF. The CDR3 bases are TGCGCCAGCAGTTCAGGGCAGGGGGCATGGCACGACAATGAGCAGTTCTTC.

The chain employs TRBV28 and TRBJ2-3; 11 bases map to TRBD2. Germline loops: CDR1 MDHEN, CDR2 SYDVKM. The length of the CDR3 is 15 residues. V shed 6 bases, J shed 3 bases, and the junction held 5 bases outside the gene matches. The CDR3 DNA reads TGTGCCAGCAGGGTAGCGGGAGGGCCTACAGATACGCAGTATTTT. It is translated as CASRVAGGPTDTQYF.

The V and J genes are TRBV4-3 and TRBJ1-2; D is uncertain. CDR1 and CDR2 (germline): LGHNA, YSLEER. This CDR3 region has 14 residues. V lost 0 bases and J lost 5, with 10 bases in between. CDR3 region: CASSQDRGGYGYTF. The DNA of the CDR3 is TGCGCCAGCAGCCAAGATCGAGGCGGTTATGGCTACACCTTC.

The chain couples TRBV27 to TRBJ2-2; D unclear. This CDR3 region has 11 residues. Germline-derived CDR1 and CDR2 are MNHEY and SMNVEV (reference sequence). The V end lost 5 bases, the J end lost 6 bases, and 4 bases lay between the germline ends. CDR3 nucleotide sequence: TGTGCCAGCAGTACGGCCGGGGAGCTGTTTTTT. The encoded protein is CASSTAGELFF.

V gene TRBV9 combines with J gene TRBJ1-4; the D gene is possibly TRBD1 (5 bases). The CDR3 has 14 residues. Looked up from germline, CDR1 is SGDLS and CDR2 is YYNGEE. V lost 0 bases and J lost 6, with 9 bases in between. CDR3 in DNA: TGTGCCAGCAGCGTAGGGGCGACAGATGAAAAACTGTTTTTT. Its translation: CASSVGATDEKLFF.

As concerns this clone: Its ends do not fully match the called genes, so a read error is possible. This chain uses TRBV29-1 with TRBJ2-7; TRBD1 matches 10 bases. Germline CDR1 and CDR2: SQVTM and ANQGSEA. This CDR3 contains 11 residues. DNA for the CDR3: TGCAGCGGACAGGGGGCCTACGAGCAGTGCTTC. This gives the protein CSGQGAYEQCF.

The chain carries TRBV9 and TRBJ2-7; 7 bases map to TRBD2. V was pared by 0 bases and J by 7 bases, with 10 bases of the junction left unmatched. CDR1 and CDR2 (germline): SGDLS, YYNGEE. The CDR3 spans 15 residues. The chain's CDR3 is CASSVGEGGPGEQYF. The CDR3 nucleotides read TGTGCCAGCAGCGTAGGAGAGGGAGGGCCAGGAGAGCAGTACTTC.

This chain connects TRBV5-6 to TRBJ2-5; D gene unclear. Germline CDR1 SGHDT, CDR2 YYEEEE. The CDR3 totals 12 residues. The V end lost 0 bases, the J end lost 5 bases, and 5 bases lay between the germline ends. CDR3 DNA sequence: TGTGCCAGCAGCTTGGCACGGGAGACCCAGTACTTC. Protein sequence: CASSLARETQYF.

This rearrangement joins TRBV20-1 to TRBJ2-1; perhaps TRBD2 as D (5 bases). In germline, CDR1 is DFQATT, CDR2 SNEGSKA (reference sequence). The CDR3 spans 11 residues. V was pared by 4 bases and J by 12 bases, with 13 bases between. CDR3 sequence: CSATAAEPQFF. As DNA, the CDR3 is TGCAGTGCTACGGCAGCGGAACCGCAGTTCTTC.